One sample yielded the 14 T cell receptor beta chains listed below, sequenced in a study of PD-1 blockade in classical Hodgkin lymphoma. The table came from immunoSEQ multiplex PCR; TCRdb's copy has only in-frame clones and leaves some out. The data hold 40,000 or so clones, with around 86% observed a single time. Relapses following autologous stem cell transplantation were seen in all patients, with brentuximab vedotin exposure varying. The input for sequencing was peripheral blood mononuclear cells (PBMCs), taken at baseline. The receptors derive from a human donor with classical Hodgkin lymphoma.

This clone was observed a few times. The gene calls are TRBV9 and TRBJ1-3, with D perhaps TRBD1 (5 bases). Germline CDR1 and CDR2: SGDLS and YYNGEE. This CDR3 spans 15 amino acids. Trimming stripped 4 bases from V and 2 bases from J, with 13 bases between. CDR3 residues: CASSTRASAGNTIYF. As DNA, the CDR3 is TGTGCCAGCAGCACCAGGGCTTCGGCTGGAAACACCATATATTTT.

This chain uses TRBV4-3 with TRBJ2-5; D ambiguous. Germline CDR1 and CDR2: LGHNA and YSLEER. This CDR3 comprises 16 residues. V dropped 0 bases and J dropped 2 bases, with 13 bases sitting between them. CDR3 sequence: CASSQDQGLGQETQYF. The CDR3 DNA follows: TGCGCCAGCAGCCAAGATCAAGGTCTAGGACAAGAGACCCAGTACTTC.

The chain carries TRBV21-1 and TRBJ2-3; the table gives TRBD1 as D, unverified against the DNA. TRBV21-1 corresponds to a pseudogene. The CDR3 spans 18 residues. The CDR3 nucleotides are TGTGCCAGCAGTCCTATCGGTCACAGGCCAACTAGCACAGATACGCAGTATTTT. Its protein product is CASSPIGHRPTSTDTQYF.

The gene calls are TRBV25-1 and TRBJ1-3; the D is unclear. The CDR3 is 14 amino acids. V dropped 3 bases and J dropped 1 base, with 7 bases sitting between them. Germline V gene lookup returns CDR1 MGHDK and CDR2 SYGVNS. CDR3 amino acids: CASSESGSGNTIYF. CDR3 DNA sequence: TGTGCCAGCAGTGAGAGCGGTTCTGGAAACACCATATATTTT. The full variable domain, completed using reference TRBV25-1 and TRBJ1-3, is EADIYQTPRYLVIGTGKKITLECSQTMGHDKMYWYQQDPGMELHLIHYSYGVNSTEKGDLSSESTVSRIRTEHFPLTLESARPSHTSQYLCASSESGSGNTIYFGEGSWLTVV.

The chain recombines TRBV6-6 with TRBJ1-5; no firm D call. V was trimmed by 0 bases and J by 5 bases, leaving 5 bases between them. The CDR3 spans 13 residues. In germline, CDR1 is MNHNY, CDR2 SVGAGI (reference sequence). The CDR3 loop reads CASSYSWDQPQHF. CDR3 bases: TGTGCCAGCAGTTACTCATGGGATCAGCCCCAGCATTTT.

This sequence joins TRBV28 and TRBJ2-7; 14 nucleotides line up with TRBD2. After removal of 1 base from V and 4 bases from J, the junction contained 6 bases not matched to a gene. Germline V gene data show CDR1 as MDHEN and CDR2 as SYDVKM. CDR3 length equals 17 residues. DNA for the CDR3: TGTGCCAGCAGTTTATCTGGGACTAGCGGGAGTTGGTACGAGCAGTACTTC. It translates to CASSLSGTSGSWYEQYF.

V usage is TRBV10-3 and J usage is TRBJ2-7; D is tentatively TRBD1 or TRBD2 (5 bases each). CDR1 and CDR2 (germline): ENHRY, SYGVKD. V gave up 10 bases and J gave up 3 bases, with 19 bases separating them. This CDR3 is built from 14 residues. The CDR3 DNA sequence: TGTGCCAGCGGGCTAACAGGTTACGTCTACGAGCAGTACTTC. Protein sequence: CASGLTGYVYEQYF.

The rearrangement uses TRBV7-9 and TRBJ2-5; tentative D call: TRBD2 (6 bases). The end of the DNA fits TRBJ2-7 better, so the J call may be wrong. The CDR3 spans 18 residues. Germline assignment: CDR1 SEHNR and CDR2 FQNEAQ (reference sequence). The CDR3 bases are TGTGCCAGCAGCTCGACTAGTGCTATCTACCTCGCGGCCTACGAGCAGTACTTC. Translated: CASSSTSAIYLAAYEQYF.

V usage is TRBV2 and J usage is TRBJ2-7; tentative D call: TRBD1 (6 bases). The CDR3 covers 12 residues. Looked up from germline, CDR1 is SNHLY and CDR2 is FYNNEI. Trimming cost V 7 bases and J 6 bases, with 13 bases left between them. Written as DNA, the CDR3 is TGTGCCAGCACTTTACAGGGAGCCGAGCAGTACTTC. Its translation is CASTLQGAEQYF.

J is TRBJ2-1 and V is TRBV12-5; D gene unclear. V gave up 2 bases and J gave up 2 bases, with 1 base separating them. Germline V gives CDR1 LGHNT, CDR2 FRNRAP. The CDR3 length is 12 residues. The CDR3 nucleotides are TGTGCTAGTGGTTTGACCTACAATGAGCAGTTCTTC. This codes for CASGLTYNEQFF.

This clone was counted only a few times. DNA of the CDR3: TGTGCCTGGAGTCGGGAAGGCGAGCAGTACTTC. As protein: CAWSREGEQYF. J is TRBJ2-7 and V is TRBV30, with a tentative D call TRBD2 (5 bases). Trimming took 2 bases from V and 6 from J, leaving 8 bases between them. Germline-derived CDR1 and CDR2 are GTSNPN and SVGIG (reference sequence). This CDR3 spans 11 amino acids.

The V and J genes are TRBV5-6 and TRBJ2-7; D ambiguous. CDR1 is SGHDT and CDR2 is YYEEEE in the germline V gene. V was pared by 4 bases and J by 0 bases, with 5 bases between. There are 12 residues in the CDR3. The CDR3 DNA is TGTGCCAGCAGCCGACTCTCCTACGAGCAGTACTTC. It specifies CASSRLSYEQYF. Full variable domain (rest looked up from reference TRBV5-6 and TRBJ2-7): DAGVTQSPTHLIKTRGQQVTLRCSPKSGHDTVSWYQQALGQGPQFIFQYYEEEERQRGNFPDRFSGHQFPNYSSELNVNALLLGDSALYLCASSRLSYEQYFGPGTRLTVT.

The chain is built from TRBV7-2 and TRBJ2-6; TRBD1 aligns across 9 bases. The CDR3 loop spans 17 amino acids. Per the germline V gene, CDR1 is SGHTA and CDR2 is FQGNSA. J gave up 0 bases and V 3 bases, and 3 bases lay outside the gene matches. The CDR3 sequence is CASSFRQGDSGANVLTF. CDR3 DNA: TGTGCCAGCAGCTTTCGACAGGGGGACTCTGGGGCCAACGTCCTGACTTTC.

The CDR3 loop reads CASSQVVAYNEQFF. The CDR3 region has the DNA TGTGCCAGCAGCCAAGTGGTAGCTTACAATGAGCAGTTCTTC. This chain connects TRBV4-2 to TRBJ2-1; D unclear. This CDR3 has 14 residues. Trimming shortened V by 1 base and J by 4 bases, and 8 bases separated the two germline ends. CDR1 and CDR2 from the germline V gene are LGHNA and YNFKEQ.